The 18 T cell receptor beta chains below come from one sample, sequenced in a study of CD8+CD57+ T cells in acquired aplastic anemia. Template material for TCR beta VDJ and CDR3 profiling consisted of genomic DNA. TCRdb analysed the reads with MiXCR anew, one entry per CDR3 protein. The sample gives roughly 260,000 distinct CDR3 sequences, around half of which show up once; over 7.5% is in the top ten. Sequenced patients had shown CD8+CD57+ cell expansion by flow cytometry. Sequencing input: sorted CD4+, CD8+, or CD8+CD57+ T cells (not recorded which) from PBMCs. These receptors were obtained from a human donor with aplastic anemia.

The V and J genes are TRBV11-3 and TRBJ2-1, with 7 nucleotides matching TRBD1. The CDR3 is 15 residues long. Germline CDR1 SGHNT, CDR2 YENEEA. Trimming took 1 base from V and 3 from J; bases not matched to a gene: 3. The CDR3 region has the DNA TGTGCCAGCAGCTTAGGACAGGGCAACTACAATGAGCAGTTCTTC. It specifies CASSLGQGNYNEQFF.

This chain connects TRBV2 to TRBJ2-5; D may be TRBD1 (5 bases). V dropped 3 bases and J dropped 4 bases, with 9 bases sitting between them. From germline, CDR1 is SNHLY and CDR2 FYNNEI. The CDR3 is 13 residues long. The CDR3 spells CASSDRQRETQYF. The CDR3 DNA reads as TGTGCCAGCAGTGACCGACAGAGAGAGACCCAGTACTTC. Variable domain in full (rest from reference TRBV2 and TRBJ2-5): EPEVTQTPSHQVTQMGQEVILRCVPISNHLYFYWYRQILGQKVEFLVSFYNNEISEKSEIFDDQFSVERPDGSNFTLKIRSTKLEDSAMYFCASSDRQRETQYFGPGTRLLVL.

The chain links TRBV29-1 to TRBJ1-2, with 7 positions matching TRBD1. V trimming: 6 bases; J trimming: 3 bases; junction bases outside the gene matches: 4. This CDR3 is 12 amino acids long. Looked up from germline, CDR1 is SQVTM and CDR2 is ANQGSEA. The CDR3 DNA follows: TGCAGCGTCCCTACAGGGGACTATGGCTACACCTTC. This encodes CSVPTGDYGYTF.

The chain carries TRBV6-5 and TRBJ1-2, with 7 bases fitting TRBD1. V dropped 3 bases and J dropped 4; count of bases not matched to a gene: 11. The germline V gene has CDR1 MNHEY and CDR2 SVGAGI. The CDR3 extends over 16 amino acids. This CDR3 is CASSYNRQGGTYGYTF. The CDR3 DNA is TGTGCCAGCAGTTATAATCGCCAGGGGGGGACCTATGGCTACACCTTC.

This clonotype has a count of ten or more. V usage is TRBV7-6 and J usage is TRBJ2-6, with D unclear. The CDR3 is 20 amino acids. Germline CDR1 and CDR2: SGHVS and FNYEAQ. V lost 2 bases, J lost 0 bases, and 20 bases lay in between. CDR3 loop: CASSLHAGPLPSSGANVLTF. The CDR3 DNA sequence: TGTGCCAGCAGCTTACATGCAGGACCGCTGCCGAGCTCTGGGGCCAACGTCCTGACTTTC.

The V and J genes are TRBV6-2 or TRBV6-3 and TRBJ1-1; maybe TRBD1 (6 bases). V lost 5 bases to trimming and J lost 0 bases, with 16 bases between them. The CDR3 length is 16 residues. Germline V gives CDR1 MNHEY, CDR2 SVGEGT. The CDR3 nucleotides read TGTGCCAGCAGTCCCCAGGTCGGGGGGCTGAACACTGAAGCTTTCTTT. Its protein is CASSPQVGGLNTEAFF.

This clonotype occurred many times. This chain connects TRBV28 to TRBJ2-5, with 8 bases identical to TRBD1. The CDR3 consists of 14 residues. Looked up from germline, CDR1 is MDHEN and CDR2 is SYDVKM. Germline trimming cut 6 bases from V and 3 bases from J; bases unmatched to any gene: 6. The CDR3 DNA is TGTGCCAGCAGCTTACAGGGGGTAGAAGAGACCCAGTACTTC. This encodes CASSLQGVEETQYF.

In its sample, this clonotype was seen a few times. This rearrangement joins TRBV7-3 to TRBJ2-3; D is undetermined. The CDR3 length is 13 residues. V shed 5 bases and J shed 5 bases, with 11 bases lying between them. Germline CDR1 and CDR2: SGHTA and FQGTGA. The CDR3 loop is CASSPPDVDTQYF. The CDR3 DNA reads as TGTGCCAGCAGCCCTCCCGATGTAGATACGCAGTATTTT.

This clonotype was recorded many times. This sequence joins TRBV20-1 and TRBJ2-7; 8 nucleotides align to TRBD1. This CDR3 contains 15 residues. Germline CDR1 reads DFQATT; CDR2 reads SNEGSKA (reference sequence). The V segment lost 3 bases and the J segment 5 bases; nucleotides outside the gene matches: 12. CDR3 residues: CSARHSGGLRNEQYF. Here the CDR3 DNA reads TGCAGTGCTAGGCACTCAGGGGGCCTTAGAAACGAGCAGTACTTC.

V usage is TRBV11-1 and J usage is TRBJ1-3; possible D gene TRBD1, 6 bases. The CDR3 length is 13 residues. Germline lookup yields CDR1 SGHAT and CDR2 FQDESV (reference sequence). Trimming removed 3 bases from V and 7 bases from J, with 10 bases in between. CDR3 DNA sequence: TGTGCCAGCAGCTTGGCAGGGGATAACACCATATATTTT. This gives the protein CASSLAGDNTIYF.

In this sample, this clonotype turned up a few times. J is TRBJ2-1 and V is TRBV5-6, with 12 bases matching TRBD2. Germline V lookup: CDR1 SGHDT, CDR2 YYEEEE. The CDR3 runs 18 residues. The V and J ends lost 3 bases and 7 bases, in that order; junction bases with no gene match: 14. This CDR3 reads CASSSGTSGLRAANEQFF. CDR3 bases: TGTGCCAGCAGCTCTGGGACTAGCGGGCTAAGGGCGGCGAATGAGCAGTTCTTC.

This clonotype was detected ten times or more. Relative to the germline gene, one junction end is altered; a read error may explain this. The chain is built from TRBV13 and TRBJ2-1; D may be TRBD1 (6 bases). This CDR3 spans 14 amino acids. In germline, CDR1 is PRHDT, CDR2 FYEKMQ (reference sequence). In nucleotides, the CDR3 is TGTACCAGCAGCAACCGACAGGCCCACAATGAGCAGTTCTTC. Its protein product is CTSSNRQAHNEQFF.

This chain connects TRBV7-9 to TRBJ2-7; D not certain. The J call may be mistaken, given a closer DNA end match to TRBJ2-1. The germline gives CDR1 SEHNR, CDR2 FQNEAQ (reference sequence). The CDR3 loop spans 14 amino acids. CDR3 coding DNA: TGTGCCAGCAGCGAAGTAAGGTGGGCTAATGAGCAGTTCTTC. It yields the protein CASSEVRWANEQFF.

This clonotype was seen only once. This chain joins TRBV10-3 and TRBJ2-7; 14 nucleotides line up with TRBD2. This CDR3 is 17 amino acids long. CDR1 and CDR2 (germline): ENHRY, SYGVKD. The V and J ends lost 6 bases and 4 bases, in that order; junction bases with no gene match: 11. The CDR3 DNA follows: TGTGCCATCAGAGCCGGGACTAGCGGGGGCGGGAGTTACGAGCAGTACTTC. Amino acid sequence: CAIRAGTSGGGSYEQYF.

This clonotype was picked up one time. This chain uses TRBV15 with TRBJ2-7; TRBD2 agrees at 13 bases. V shed 0 bases and J 5 bases; nucleotides not matched to a gene: 1. This CDR3 is built from 15 residues. Germline-derived CDR1 and CDR2 are LNHNV and YYDKDF (reference sequence). CDR3 DNA sequence: TGTGCCACCAGCAGAGATGGACTAGCGGGAGACGAGCAGTACTTC. As protein: CATSRDGLAGDEQYF.

On this clonotype: A much larger clonotype is one base distant, so this may be a read error. In this CDR3 the conserved last residue, phenylalanine or tryptophan, is missing, so a read error is likely. The chain links TRBV7-9 to TRBJ2-1, with D possibly matching TRBD1 (5 bases). V gave up 1 base and J gave up 12 bases, with 16 bases separating them. This CDR3 comprises 14 residues. CDR1 and CDR2 from the germline V gene are SEHNR and FQNEAQ (reference sequence). CDR3 protein: CASSLGGGPPGQFL. CDR3 DNA: TGTGCCAGCAGCTTAGGGGGCGGACCCCCCGGGCAGTTCCTC.

The rearrangement joins TRBV30 to TRBJ1-1, with D possibly TRBD1 on 5 matching bases. Germline loops: CDR1 GTSNPN, CDR2 SVGIG (reference sequence). The V and J ends lost 3 bases and 1 base respectively, with 9 bases between them. The CDR3 has 13 amino acids. This chain's CDR3 is CAWSAGTNTEAFF. CDR3 nucleotide sequence: TGTGCCTGGAGCGCCGGGACGAACACTGAAGCTTTCTTT.

The genes are TRBV5-6 and TRBJ2-7; TRBD1 agrees at 8 bases. The J segment lost 0 bases and the V segment lost 4 bases, leaving 6 bases of the junction unmatched. The CDR3 length is 15 residues. Germline CDR1 is SGHDT and CDR2 is YYEEEE. CDR3 protein: CASSRQGTSSYEQYF. For the CDR3, the DNA is TGTGCCAGCAGCCGACAGGGGACGAGCTCCTACGAGCAGTACTTC.